Listed here are 26 T cell receptor beta chains from one sample, sequenced in a study of blood T cell repertoires in COVID-19. Produced via immunoSEQ multiplex PCR; TCRdb's table is partial and in-frame only. The table lists approximately 120,000 clones, approximately 71% of them singletons, with roughly 2.2% in the top ten. The sequenced sample was peripheral blood. The receptors shown here come from a woman in her sixties or seventies with acute or convalescent COVID-19.

The chain combines TRBV21-1 with TRBJ1-4; no check of the table's D call, TRBD1, against the DNA was made. TRBV21-1 has pseudogene status. CDR3 length equals 17 residues. This chain's CDR3 is CASSKSQVRLTNEKLFF. Here the CDR3 DNA reads TGTGCCAGCAGCAAATCTCAGGTAAGGTTAACTAATGAAAAACTGTTTTTT.

The CDR3, as DNA: TGTGCCAGTAGTATGCCGGTTAACTATGGCTACACCTTC. Amino acids: CASSMPVNYGYTF. The gene calls are TRBV19 and TRBJ1-2, with D hard to call. Trimming stripped 3 bases from V and 1 base from J, with 6 bases between. The CDR3 has 13 residues. Germline V lookup: CDR1 LNHDA, CDR2 SQIVND (reference sequence).

The chain couples TRBV6-5 to TRBJ2-2; a weak D match, TRBD2 (6 bases). V was trimmed by 5 bases and J by 5 bases, leaving 15 bases between them. CDR3 size: 15 residues. The germline V gene has CDR1 MNHEY and CDR2 SVGAGI. The chain's CDR3 is CASSPGRRGTGELFF. In DNA, the CDR3 is TGTGCCAGCAGTCCTGGCCGCCGGGGGACCGGGGAGCTGTTTTTT.

The chain recombines TRBV25-1 with TRBJ2-5, with D possibly matching TRBD1 (5 bases). Germline lookup yields CDR1 MGHDK and CDR2 SYGVNS. CDR3 length: 12 amino acids. The V and J ends lost 3 bases and 7 bases respectively, with 9 bases between them. The CDR3: CASSDTTGTQYF. In nucleotides, the CDR3 is TGTGCCAGCAGTGACACAACAGGGACCCAGTACTTC.

V and J are TRBV7-2 and TRBJ2-2; TRBD2 agrees at 8 bases. J was trimmed by 1 base and V by 5 bases; bases with no gene match: 15. The CDR3 contains 19 residues. Looked up from germline, CDR1 is SGHTA and CDR2 is FQGNSA. The CDR3 region has the DNA TGTGCCAGCAGCCCCCTAGCCCGAAAACTAGCGGAGAACACCGGGGAGCTGTTTTTT. It translates to CASSPLARKLAENTGELFF.

This rearrangement joins TRBV28 to TRBJ1-5; no reliable D call. Trimming took 2 bases from V and 4 from J, leaving 9 bases between them. The CDR3 has 14 amino acids. Germline V lookup: CDR1 MDHEN, CDR2 SYDVKM. CDR3 protein: CASSLARVNQPQHF. The CDR3 DNA reads as TGTGCCAGCAGTTTAGCGAGGGTTAATCAGCCCCAGCATTTT.

The chain is built from TRBV7-2 and TRBJ2-1; TRBD2 matches at 16 bases. V shed 4 bases, J shed 4 bases, and the junction held 4 bases outside the gene matches. The CDR3 is 17 amino acids. The germline gives CDR1 SGHTA, CDR2 FQGNSA. In nucleotides, the CDR3 is TGTGCCAGCAGCTCCGGGACTAGCGGGAGGGGATACAATGAGCAGTTCTTC. Its translation is CASSSGTSGRGYNEQFF.

The gene calls are TRBV28 and TRBJ1-4; perhaps TRBD1 as D (6 bases). V was trimmed by 2 bases and J by 0 bases, leaving 10 bases between them. This CDR3 is built from 16 residues. CDR1 is MDHEN, CDR2 SYDVKM, per germline. This chain's CDR3 is CASSLQGSATNEKLFF. The DNA for the CDR3 is TGTGCCAGCAGTTTACAGGGGAGTGCAACTAATGAAAAACTGTTTTTT.

The rearrangement uses TRBV7-3 and TRBJ2-5, with no clear D. Trimming pared 0 bases from V and 3 bases from J, leaving 5 bases between. The CDR3 covers 13 residues. The germline V gene has CDR1 SGHTA and CDR2 FQGTGA. The CDR3 here is CASSLTSKETQYF. CDR3 DNA: TGTGCCAGCAGCTTAACTTCCAAAGAGACCCAGTACTTC.

This rearrangement joins TRBV28 to TRBJ1-5, with D tentatively TRBD1 (5 bases). Germline loops: CDR1 MDHEN, CDR2 SYDVKM. Trimming cost V 8 bases and J 5 bases, with 10 bases left between them. The CDR3 runs to 12 residues. The CDR3 is CASHQGYQPQHF. CDR3 DNA: TGTGCCAGCCACCAGGGATATCAGCCCCAGCATTTT.

The V call is TRBV5-1, the J call TRBJ1-2; 8 bases agree with TRBD1. The CDR3 is made up of 13 amino acids. Germline assignment: CDR1 SGHRS and CDR2 YFSETQ. The junction had 8 bases not matched to a gene; V was cut back by 5 bases and J by 8 bases. The CDR3 sequence: CASSPGQGRGYTF. The CDR3 region has the DNA TGCGCCAGCAGTCCCGGACAGGGACGAGGCTACACCTTC.

The chain uses TRBV5-1 and TRBJ2-1; 8 bases are a match to TRBD2. The V and J ends lost 0 bases and 6 bases, in that order; junction bases with no gene match: 5. Germline V gene sequence: CDR1 SGHRS, CDR2 YFSETQ. The CDR3 length is 15 residues. The CDR3 spells CASSLEGTRGNEQFF. CDR3 sequence (DNA): TGCGCCAGCAGCTTGGAGGGGACTAGAGGCAATGAGCAGTTCTTC.

This clone was picked up one time. The rearrangement links TRBV7-9 to TRBJ2-1; 7 bases agree with TRBD2. This CDR3 has 15 residues. V trimming: 5 bases; J trimming: 3 bases; junction bases outside the gene matches: 7. CDR1 and CDR2 from the germline V gene are SEHNR and FQNEAQ (reference sequence). CDR3 region: CASSPGGILYNEQFF. In nucleotides, the CDR3 is TGTGCCAGCAGCCCCGGGGGGATCCTCTACAATGAGCAGTTCTTC.

The chain links TRBV6-1 to TRBJ1-1; D is perhaps TRBD1 (6 bases). This CDR3 spans 14 amino acids. The V gene lost 2 bases and the J gene lost 1 base, with 8 bases spanning the gap. Germline CDR1 MNHNS, CDR2 SASEGT. This CDR3 is CASSERGGNTEAFF. CDR3 bases: TGTGCCAGCAGTGAAAGGGGGGGGAACACTGAAGCTTTCTTT.

V usage is TRBV19 and J usage is TRBJ1-6; the match to TRBD1 covers 10 bases. Germline CDR1 reads LNHDA; CDR2 reads SQIVND (reference sequence). The length of the CDR3 is 15 residues. The V gene end was trimmed by 8 bases and the J gene end by 7 bases; junction bases not matched to a gene: 8. CDR3 region: CASVPGQGRNSPLHF. As DNA, the CDR3 is TGTGCCAGTGTACCGGGACAGGGGCGGAATTCACCCCTCCACTTT.

V is TRBV11-3 and J is TRBJ2-2, with TRBD1 matching over 7 bases. The CDR3 extends over 14 amino acids. The J segment lost 4 bases and the V segment lost 5 bases, leaving 4 bases of the junction unmatched. The germline gives CDR1 SGHNT, CDR2 YENEEA. CDR3 amino acids: CASSVGTATGELFF. For the CDR3, the DNA is TGTGCCAGCAGCGTAGGGACAGCCACCGGGGAGCTGTTTTTT.

V gene TRBV27 combines with J gene TRBJ1-2, with 9 bases matching TRBD1. The CDR3 spans 15 residues. V lost 5 bases and J lost 4; bases outside the gene matches: 8. CDR1 is MNHEY and CDR2 is SMNVEV in the germline V gene (reference sequence). CDR3 residues: CASSPYRQGGYGYTF. CDR3 coding DNA: TGTGCCAGCAGTCCATATCGACAGGGGGGCTATGGCTACACCTTC.

This chain joins TRBV11-1 and TRBJ2-1, with D possibly TRBD2 on 6 matching bases. V was cut by 2 bases and J by 6 bases, with 14 bases left in between. CDR3 size: 15 residues. Germline V lookup: CDR1 SGHAT, CDR2 FQDESV (reference sequence). This CDR3 is CASSLWGGGSNEQFF. The CDR3, as DNA: TGTGCCAGCAGCTTATGGGGAGGAGGCTCCAATGAGCAGTTCTTC.

The chain links TRBV7-9 to TRBJ2-5, with 9 bases matching TRBD1. Germline CDR1 reads SEHNR; CDR2 reads FQNEAQ (reference sequence). The ends lost 3 bases at V and 5 bases at J; junction bases unmatched: 7. The CDR3 has 15 residues. The CDR3 loop is CASSFYTGQGETQYF. The CDR3 DNA reads as TGTGCCAGCAGCTTCTATACTGGACAGGGGGAGACCCAGTACTTC.

The chain joins TRBV28 to TRBJ1-3; a weak D match, TRBD1 (5 bases). The germline V gene encodes CDR1 MDHEN and CDR2 SYDVKM. The CDR3 totals 14 residues. Trimming took off 7 bases at V and 3 bases at J, with 13 bases between the two ends. The CDR3 DNA sequence: TGTGCCAGCACGGGGGGGGGAAATGGAAACACCATATATTTT. Translated: CASTGGGNGNTIYF.

The gene calls are TRBV19 and TRBJ1-2; the match to TRBD1 covers 12 bases. This CDR3 has 17 amino acids. V was clipped by 5 bases and J by 8 bases; unmatched bases: 15. Germline CDR1 is LNHDA and CDR2 is SQIVND (reference sequence). The CDR3 DNA reads TGTGCCAGTAGTCCATCGGGACAGGGGGCGAACTGGCGGGGCTACACCTTC. Residues: CASSPSGQGANWRGYTF.

The CDR3 nucleotides read TGTGCCAGCAGCCAAGATCGGGGAGTTGGCTATGGCTACACCTTC. Translating gives CASSQDRGVGYGYTF. This chain joins TRBV14 and TRBJ1-2; D is uncertain. The CDR3 totals 15 residues. V lost 0 bases and J 4 bases, leaving 12 bases between the germline ends. Germline V lookup: CDR1 SGHDN, CDR2 FVKESK.

This clone was found a few times. This CDR3 reads CASSPGVVADTQYF. Written as DNA, the CDR3 is TGTGCCAGCAGTCCAGGGGTGGTCGCAGATACGCAGTATTTT. The J gene is TRBJ2-3, the V gene TRBV25-1; maybe TRBD1 (6 bases). CDR3 length: 14 residues. The V and J ends lost 5 bases and 4 bases respectively, with 13 bases between them. Germline values: CDR1 MGHDK, CDR2 SYGVNS. Based on the CDR3 plus reference TRBV25-1 and TRBJ2-3, the full variable domain is EADIYQTPRYLVIGTGKKITLECSQTMGHDKMYWYQQDPGMELHLIHYSYGVNSTEKGDLSSESTVSRIRTEHFPLTLESARPSHTSQYLCASSPGVVADTQYFGPGTRLTVL.

The chain employs TRBV19 and TRBJ2-5; 8 bases agree with TRBD2. CDR1 LNHDA and CDR2 SQIVND come from the germline V gene (reference sequence). After removal of 2 bases from V and 4 bases from J, the junction contained 6 bases not matched to a gene. The CDR3 totals 15 residues. CDR3: CASSILGAGVETQYF. The CDR3 DNA is TGTGCCAGTAGTATACTGGGAGCGGGAGTAGAGACCCAGTACTTC.

The rearrangement joins TRBV10-2 to TRBJ2-7, with 10 bases that match TRBD1. Germline-derived CDR1 and CDR2 are WSHSY and SAAADI. The CDR3 has 14 amino acids. The J segment lost 2 bases and the V segment lost 8 bases, leaving 6 bases of the junction unmatched. CDR3 in DNA: TGCGCCAGCTCCGGGACAGGGGCGCCCTACGAGCAGTACTTC. This codes for CASSGTGAPYEQYF.

The chain combines TRBV5-6 with TRBJ2-7, with TRBD2 identical over 8 bases. This CDR3 comprises 14 residues. Losses at the gene ends were 4 bases for V and 3 bases for J; bases not matched to a gene: 6. Germline V gene data show CDR1 as SGHDT and CDR2 as YYEEEE. CDR3 amino acids: CASSPGTRIYEQYF. The DNA of the CDR3 is TGTGCCAGCAGCCCCGGGACTAGAATCTACGAGCAGTACTTC.